This T cell receptor (beta chain) was observed in a study of T cell changes during pregnancy in multiple sclerosis. This CDR3 has 17 residues. CDR1 SGHRS and CDR2 YFSETQ come from the germline V gene. Losses at the gene ends were 1 base for V and 5 bases for J; bases not matched to a gene: 7. Clones were sequenced by immunoSEQ multiplex PCR, and TCRdb holds only the in-frame ones, with some missing. The repertoire holds under 50,000 clones, 80% to 90% seen once, with approximately 1.1% in the top ten. The sample was CD4+ T cells from peripheral blood mononuclear cells, taken after pregnancy. This chain joins TRBV5-1 and TRBJ2-5, with 14 bases lining up with TRBD2. This TCR came from a female donor with multiple sclerosis, enrolled in a pregnancy study. CDR3 protein: CASSLSGLAGGRETQYF. The CDR3 DNA reads as TGCGCCAGCAGCTTGAGTGGACTAGCGGGAGGTCGGGAGACCCAGTACTTC.